The 32 T cell receptor beta chains below come from one sample, sequenced in a study of blood T cells in healthy people across ages. Through a sample-barcoded 5' primer and a J-beta primer mix, a second PCR was run for roughly 6 to 12 cycles. TCRdb re-called the 5' RACE reads through MiXCR, storing one row per CDR3 protein. The repertoire holds over a million distinct CDR3 sequences, with about 43% as singletons. The sequencing input was blood. These receptors were obtained from a woman between 18 and 29 years old in good health.

The chain combines TRBV4-2 with TRBJ1-2, with 11 bases identical to TRBD1. The CDR3 totals 15 residues. Germline CDR1 LGHNA, CDR2 YNFKEQ. The V and J ends lost 0 bases and 8 bases, in that order; junction bases with no gene match: 5. Written as DNA, the CDR3 is TGTGCCAGCAGCCAAGATTGGGACAGGGGGGGCGGCTACACCTTC. Amino acid sequence: CASSQDWDRGGGYTF.

The rearrangement links TRBV7-2 to TRBJ1-2; D gene ambiguous. Germline assignment: CDR1 SGHTA and CDR2 FQGNSA. The CDR3 totals 15 residues. The V gene lost 5 bases and the J gene lost 0 bases, with 13 bases spanning the gap. DNA of the CDR3: TGTGCCAGCAGCGCAGCGTTGTCGACTAACTATGGCTACACCTTC. Protein sequence: CASSAALSTNYGYTF.

On this clonotype: This clone may be a read error of a much larger clone one base away. The rearrangement uses TRBV15 and TRBJ1-2, with 12 bases that match TRBD1. Unmatched junction bases numbered 7, after V lost 4 bases and J lost 7 bases. This CDR3 contains 15 residues. Germline V lookup: CDR1 LNHNV, CDR2 YYDKDF (reference sequence). The DNA for the CDR3 is TGTGCCACCAGCAATGGGGGACAGGGGGCGAGTGGCTACACCTTC. It specifies CATSNGGQGASGYTF.

This rearrangement joins TRBV21-1 to TRBJ2-1; the table's D call of TRBD2 was not tested on the DNA. TRBV21-1 constitutes a pseudogene. This CDR3 is 14 amino acids long. In DNA, the CDR3 is TGTGCCAGAAAGATAGCGGGTCCCTACAATGAGCAGTTCTTC. Its translation: CARKIAGPYNEQFF.

The rearrangement joins TRBV7-2 to TRBJ2-7; D is perhaps TRBD2 (6 bases). The germline V gene has CDR1 SGHTA and CDR2 FQGNSA. This CDR3 has 15 amino acids. Trimming stripped 6 bases from V and 0 bases from J, with 15 bases between. CDR3 sequence: CASSTTVTSSYEQYF. The CDR3 DNA reads as TGTGCCAGCAGTACAACCGTGACTAGCTCCTACGAGCAGTACTTC.

CDR3 loop: CASSTRTGYIGELFF. The CDR3 DNA follows: TGTGCCAGCAGTACTAGGACAGGGTATATCGGGGAGCTGTTTTTT. The chain employs TRBV12-3 or TRBV12-4 and TRBJ2-2, with 8 bases that match TRBD1. The CDR3 sequence is 15 residues long. After removal of 5 bases from V and 7 bases from J, the junction contained 9 bases not matched to a gene.

The chain combines TRBV18 with TRBJ2-1, with 8 bases lining up with TRBD1. With the DNA end fitting TRBJ2-7 better, the J assignment may be wrong. The CDR3 is 15 residues long. Germline V gene data show CDR1 as KGHSH and CDR2 as LQKENI. CDR3 DNA: TGTGCCAGCTCACCTCAGACAGGGGTCTACAATGAGCAGTACTTC. It encodes CASSPQTGVYNEQYF.

This clonotype was observed a handful of times. The V gene is TRBV30, the J gene TRBJ2-3; D is unclear. CDR3 size: 14 residues. Trimming shortened V by 4 bases and J by 3 bases, and 14 bases separated the two germline ends. Germline V CDR1 and CDR2: GTSNPN, SVGIG (reference sequence). Here the CDR3 DNA reads TGTGCCTGGACCCTAGGCTCCTCAACAGATACGCAGTATTTT. Translation gives CAWTLGSSTDTQYF.

The chain combines TRBV7-9 with TRBJ1-1; D gene unclear. The germline V gene has CDR1 SEHNR and CDR2 FQNEAQ (reference sequence). Trimming stripped 4 bases from V and 5 bases from J, with 14 bases between. The CDR3 covers 14 residues. CDR3 nucleotide sequence: TGTGCCAGCAGCTCCGCGGGTATAGGGACTGAAGCTTTCTTT. Its translation is CASSSAGIGTEAFF.

Concerning this clonotype: A junction boundary mismatches the germline segment, possibly from a read error. This chain links TRBV29-1 with TRBJ1-2; TRBD1 matches 11 bases. CDR1 SQVTM and CDR2 ANQGSEA come from the germline V gene. This CDR3 spans 15 amino acids. The CDR3 region is CTVDFSGQGVYGYTF. DNA for the CDR3: TGCACCGTTGATTTCTCGGGACAGGGGGTCTATGGCTACACCTTC. The whole variable domain, remainder taken from reference TRBV29-1 and TRBJ1-2, is SAVISQKPSRDICQRGTSLTIQCQVDSQVTMMFWYRQQPGQSLTLIATANQGSEATYESGFVIDKFPISRPNLTFSTLTVSNMSPEDSSIYLCTVDFSGQGVYGYTFGSGTRLTVV.

This chain links TRBV7-2 with TRBJ2-7; the D is unclear. The CDR3 has 13 amino acids. Deletions cut 2 bases from V and 3 bases from J, with 8 bases between. CDR1 is SGHTA, CDR2 FQGNSA, per germline. The CDR3 DNA is TGTGCCAGCAGCTTACTACCCGACTACGAGCAGTACTTC. Its translation is CASSLLPDYEQYF. Complete variable domain (other parts from reference TRBV7-2 and TRBJ2-7): GAGVSQSPSNKVTEKGKDVELRCDPISGHTALYWYRQSLGQGLEFLIYFQGNSAPDKSGLPSDRFSAERTGGSVSTLTIQRTQQEDSAVYLCASSLLPDYEQYFGPGTRLTVT.

This clonotype was observed a handful of times. The chain uses TRBV24-1 and TRBJ2-3; D possibly corresponds to TRBD2 (5 bases). This CDR3 is built from 15 residues. Germline-derived CDR1 and CDR2 are KGHDR and SFDVKD. The ends were cut back, 4 bases at V and 3 bases at J, with 13 bases in the middle. CDR3 residues: CATSDPPGGTDTQYF. In nucleotides, the CDR3 is TGTGCCACCAGTGACCCTCCCGGAGGTACAGATACGCAGTATTTT.

The rearrangement links TRBV11-2 to TRBJ1-1; D might be TRBD1 (6 bases). Per the germline V gene, CDR1 is SGHAT and CDR2 is FQNNGV. The CDR3 contains 16 residues. Trimming took off 0 bases at V and 4 bases at J, with 15 bases between the two ends. CDR3 loop: CASSLEAGVYGTEAFF. Here the CDR3 DNA reads TGTGCCAGCAGCTTAGAGGCAGGGGTATATGGCACTGAAGCTTTCTTT.

V is TRBV3-1 and J is TRBJ2-6; 9 bases are shared with TRBD2. This CDR3 spans 19 amino acids. CDR1 is LGHDT, CDR2 YNNKEL, per germline (reference sequence). J lost 1 base, V lost 2 bases, and 9 bases had no gene match. CDR3 in amino acids: CASSQILSGRNSGANVLTF. CDR3 nucleotide sequence: TGTGCCAGCAGCCAAATCCTTAGCGGGAGAAATTCTGGGGCCAACGTCCTGACTTTC.

This chain connects TRBV2 to TRBJ2-3, with TRBD1 identical over 7 bases. V lost 5 bases and J lost 4; bases outside the gene matches: 9. The CDR3 runs to 15 residues. Germline V CDR1 and CDR2: SNHLY, FYNNEI. The CDR3 region has the DNA TGTGCCAGCAGTCCAGGGGGATCCGGGGCAGATACGCAGTATTTT. Translation: CASSPGGSGADTQYF.

The count of this clonotype is one. A much more abundant neighbour one base away suggests this may be a read error. The chain has TRBV29-1 and TRBJ2-5; possible D gene TRBD2, 6 bases. The CDR3 is made up of 9 amino acids. Trimming pared 6 bases from V and 12 bases from J, leaving 11 bases between. CDR1 is SQVTM, CDR2 ANQGSEA, per germline. The CDR3 sequence is CSVGGFEYF. CDR3 nucleotides: TGCAGCGTGGGGGGTTTCGAGTACTTC.

This clonotype was seen more than once but under ten times. V usage is TRBV6-5 and J usage is TRBJ2-5; 9 positions agree with TRBD1. The tail of the sequence fits TRBJ2-7 better, so the J call may be wrong. The CDR3 contains 13 residues. Germline loops: CDR1 MNHEY, CDR2 SVGAGI. In DNA, the CDR3 is TGTGCCAGTCGGGGGACAGGGTTTCTCGAGCAGTACTTC. Protein sequence: CASRGTGFLEQYF.

This clonotype has a single count. The chain carries TRBV7-9 and TRBJ1-6, with D possibly being TRBD1 (6 bases). V was cut by 6 bases and J by 2 bases, with 14 bases left in between. This CDR3 is 16 amino acids long. Looked up from germline, CDR1 is SEHNR and CDR2 is FQNEAQ (reference sequence). The CDR3 region is CASSPRGQAYNSPLHF. CDR3 DNA: TGTGCCAGCAGTCCCAGGGGTCAGGCCTATAATTCACCCCTCCACTTT.

V gene TRBV3-1 combines with J gene TRBJ2-7; 7 bases line up with TRBD1. Germline CDR1 and CDR2: LGHDT and YNNKEL (reference sequence). The V gene end was trimmed by 1 base and the J gene end by 2 bases; junction bases not matched to a gene: 5. This CDR3 spans 15 amino acids. The chain's CDR3 is CASSQVPDRTYEQYF. The CDR3 DNA reads TGTGCCAGCAGCCAAGTACCGGACAGGACCTACGAGCAGTACTTC.

The gene calls are TRBV15 and TRBJ1-6; D is uncertain. V was clipped by 4 bases and J by 9 bases, with 16 bases between them. The CDR3 contains 15 residues. Germline-derived CDR1 and CDR2 are LNHNV and YYDKDF (reference sequence). CDR3 in DNA: TGTGCCACCAGCAATTTCGGCGGTCTAGGTTCACCCCTCCACTTT. As protein: CATSNFGGLGSPLHF.

The V gene is TRBV20-1, the J gene TRBJ2-1; 14 nucleotides agree with TRBD2. V lost 6 bases, J lost 6 bases, and 22 bases stayed unmatched. The germline V gene encodes CDR1 DFQATT and CDR2 SNEGSKA (reference sequence). The CDR3 contains 20 residues. DNA for the CDR3: TGCAGTGCCAAGAAACCGGGACTAGCGGGAGTAAGGTCGGGGGGCAATGAGCAGTTCTTC. The encoded protein is CSAKKPGLAGVRSGGNEQFF.

The sample holds many counts of this clonotype. DNA of the CDR3: TGTGCCAGCAGCTCGCCTGTGGGTCTCTACGAGCAGTACTTC. It specifies CASSSPVGLYEQYF. The rearrangement links TRBV5-5 to TRBJ2-7; D unclear. The V gene's germline CDR1 is SGHKS and CDR2 YYEKEE (reference sequence). With 3 bases removed from V and 3 bases from J, the gap between germline ends came to 13 bases. The CDR3 is made up of 14 amino acids.

This clonotype was picked up a small number of times. V gene TRBV29-1 combines with J gene TRBJ1-1, with D perhaps matching TRBD1 (6 bases). Trimming stripped 4 bases from V and 4 bases from J, with 10 bases between. The CDR3 sequence is 12 residues long. Per germline, CDR1 SQVTM and CDR2 ANQGSEA. The CDR3 protein is CSVGSGVTEAFF. The CDR3 coding sequence is TGCAGCGTTGGCTCAGGGGTCACTGAAGCTTTCTTT.

The chain links TRBV4-1 to TRBJ2-7, with D maybe TRBD1 (6 bases). The CDR3 extends over 15 amino acids. V gave up 3 bases and J gave up 1 base, with 13 bases separating them. Germline values: CDR1 MGHRA, CDR2 YSYEKL. The CDR3 DNA sequence: TGCGCCAGCAGCCATAGAGGGGGTTCGTCCTACGAGCAGTACTTC. Protein product: CASSHRGGSSYEQYF.

The V call is TRBV5-6, the J call TRBJ1-2; D might be TRBD1 (5 bases). The CDR3 has 16 residues. Germline-derived CDR1 and CDR2 are SGHDT and YYEEEE. V lost 7 bases, J lost 2 bases, and 21 bases lay in between. The CDR3 spells CASLPTRRGNNYGYTF. CDR3 nucleotide sequence: TGTGCCAGCCTCCCAACTCGACGGGGCAACAACTATGGCTACACCTTC.

The chain uses TRBV7-2 and TRBJ1-2, with TRBD1 as a possible D gene (5 bases). Germline V gives CDR1 SGHTA, CDR2 FQGNSA. The CDR3 length is 15 residues. Trimming cost V 5 bases and J 6 bases, with 19 bases left between them. The chain's CDR3 is CASSPTGARGDGYTF. The CDR3, as DNA: TGTGCCAGCAGCCCCACCGGGGCGCGAGGTGATGGCTACACCTTC.

The chain combines TRBV20-1 with TRBJ2-1, with TRBD2 matching over 9 bases. J was trimmed by 3 bases and V by 0 bases; bases with no gene match: 9. In germline, CDR1 is DFQATT, CDR2 SNEGSKA (reference sequence). This CDR3 comprises 17 residues. CDR3 loop: CSARDRVAGANYNEQFF. The CDR3 bases are TGCAGTGCTAGAGACCGAGTAGCGGGAGCTAACTACAATGAGCAGTTCTTC.

The chain is built from TRBV3-1 and TRBJ2-1; 12 nucleotides match TRBD1. V lost 5 bases, J lost 7 bases, and 9 bases stayed unmatched. Germline CDR1 LGHDT, CDR2 YNNKEL (reference sequence). The CDR3 consists of 16 residues. The CDR3 spells CASSRGQGATDNEQFF. The CDR3 DNA is TGTGCCAGCAGCAGGGGACAGGGGGCAACTGATAATGAGCAGTTCTTC.

The chain links TRBV6-5 to TRBJ2-5; 7 bases are shared with TRBD2. The better agreement between TRBJ2-7 and the DNA end casts doubt on the J call. Germline lookup yields CDR1 MNHEY and CDR2 SVGAGI. The CDR3 length is 16 residues. The CDR3 coding sequence is TGTGCCAGCAGCCGCTCAAGCGGGGATCTTATCCACGAGCAGTACTTC. Translation gives CASSRSSGDLIHEQYF.

The chain uses TRBV10-3 and TRBJ1-5, with D unresolved. The CDR3 is 13 amino acids. The ends were cut back, 7 bases at V and 4 bases at J, with 11 bases in the middle. Germline V gene lookup returns CDR1 ENHRY and CDR2 SYGVKD. The CDR3 reads CAITQSPNQPQHF. Here the CDR3 DNA reads TGTGCCATCACACAGAGTCCAAATCAGCCCCAGCATTTT.

The table lists this clonotype with a few counts. This may be a read error, as it is one base from a much larger clone. The J gene is TRBJ2-7, the V gene TRBV27; D possibly uses TRBD1 or TRBD2 (5 bases each). Germline V CDR1 and CDR2: MNHEY, SMNVEV (reference sequence). The ends were cut back, 5 bases at V and 5 bases at J, with 10 bases in the middle. The CDR3 contains 12 residues. CDR3 in DNA: TGTGCCAGCAGTGGGGGATCCCACGAGCAGTACTTC. Translation gives CASSGGSHEQYF.

This clonotype was detected only a few times. V usage is TRBV7-2 and J usage is TRBJ2-3; 9 nucleotides match TRBD2. The CDR3 has 15 amino acids. Germline-derived CDR1 and CDR2 are SGHTA and FQGNSA. The trim removed 4 bases at V and 5 bases at J, leaving 7 bases unmatched. The CDR3 DNA reads TGTGCCAGCAGCTCCGGTAGCGGGAGCGGAGATACGCAGTATTTT. Protein product: CASSSGSGSGDTQYF.